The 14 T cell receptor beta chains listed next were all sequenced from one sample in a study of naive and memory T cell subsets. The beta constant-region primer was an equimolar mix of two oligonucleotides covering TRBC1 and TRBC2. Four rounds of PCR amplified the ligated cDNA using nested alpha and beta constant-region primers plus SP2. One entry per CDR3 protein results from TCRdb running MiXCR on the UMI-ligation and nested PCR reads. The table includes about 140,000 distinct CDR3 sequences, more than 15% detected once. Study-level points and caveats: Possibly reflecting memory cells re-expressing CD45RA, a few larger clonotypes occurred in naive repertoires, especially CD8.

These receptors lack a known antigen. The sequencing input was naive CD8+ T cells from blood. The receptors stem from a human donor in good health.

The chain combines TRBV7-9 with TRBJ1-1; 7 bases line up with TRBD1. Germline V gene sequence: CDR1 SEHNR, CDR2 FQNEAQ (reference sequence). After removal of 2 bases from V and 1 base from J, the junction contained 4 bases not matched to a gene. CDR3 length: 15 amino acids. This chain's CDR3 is CASSLPDRRNTEAFF. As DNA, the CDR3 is TGTGCCAGCAGCTTACCGGACAGGCGGAACACTGAAGCTTTCTTT.

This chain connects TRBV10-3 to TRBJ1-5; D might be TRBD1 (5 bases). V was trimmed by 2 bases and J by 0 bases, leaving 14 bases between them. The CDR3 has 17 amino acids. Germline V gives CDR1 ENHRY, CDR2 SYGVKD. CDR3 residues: CAISEGTHKYSNQPQHF. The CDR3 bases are TGTGCCATCAGTGAGGGGACCCATAAATATAGCAATCAGCCCCAGCATTTT.

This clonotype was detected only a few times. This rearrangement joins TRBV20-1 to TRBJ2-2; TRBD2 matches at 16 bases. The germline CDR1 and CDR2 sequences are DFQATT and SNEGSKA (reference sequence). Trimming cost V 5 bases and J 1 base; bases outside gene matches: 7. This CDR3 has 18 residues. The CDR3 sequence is CSAGTGTSGRENTGELFF. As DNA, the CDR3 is TGCAGTGCTGGGACCGGGACTAGCGGGAGGGAGAACACCGGGGAGCTGTTTTTT.

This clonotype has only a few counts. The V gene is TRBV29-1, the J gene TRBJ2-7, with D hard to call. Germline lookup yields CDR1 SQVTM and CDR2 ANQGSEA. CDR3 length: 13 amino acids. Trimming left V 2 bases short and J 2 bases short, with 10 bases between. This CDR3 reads CSVETAEAYEQYF. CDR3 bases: TGCAGCGTTGAAACCGCTGAGGCCTACGAGCAGTACTTC.

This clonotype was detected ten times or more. CDR3: CASSQVAGDTEAFF. As DNA, the CDR3 is TGTGCCAGCAGCCAAGTGGCAGGGGACACTGAAGCTTTCTTT. The chain has TRBV14 and TRBJ1-1; possible D gene TRBD1, 6 bases. This CDR3 has 14 amino acids. The V gene's germline CDR1 is SGHDN and CDR2 FVKESK. V lost 1 base to trimming and J lost 3 bases, with 9 bases between them.

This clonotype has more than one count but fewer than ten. This chain's CDR3 is CATGQLVRGEQFF. The CDR3, as DNA: TGTGCCACTGGACAGCTTGTTCGAGGGGAGCAGTTCTTC. The gene calls are TRBV28 and TRBJ2-1; the D gene is possibly TRBD1 (6 bases). The CDR3 covers 13 residues. Germline assignment: CDR1 MDHEN and CDR2 SYDVKM. The V gene lost 10 bases and the J gene lost 10 bases, with 20 bases spanning the gap. Variable domain in full (rest from reference TRBV28 and TRBJ2-1): DVKVTQSSRYLVKRTGEKVFLECVQDMDHENMFWYRQDPGLGLRLIYFSYDVKMKEKGDIPEGYSVSREKKERFSLILESASTNQTSMYLCATGQLVRGEQFFGPGTRLTVL.

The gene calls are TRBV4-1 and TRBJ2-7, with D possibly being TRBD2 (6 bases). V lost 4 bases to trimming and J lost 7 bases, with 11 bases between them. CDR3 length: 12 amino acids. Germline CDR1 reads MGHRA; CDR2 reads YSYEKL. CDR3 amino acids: CASSPDGSEQYF. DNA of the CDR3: TGCGCCAGCAGCCCCGACGGGAGTGAGCAGTACTTC.

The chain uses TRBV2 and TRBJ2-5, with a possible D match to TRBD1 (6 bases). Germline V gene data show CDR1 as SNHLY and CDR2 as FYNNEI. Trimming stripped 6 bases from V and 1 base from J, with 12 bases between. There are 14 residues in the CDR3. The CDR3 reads CASRDPGVQETQYF. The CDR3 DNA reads TGTGCCAGCAGGGACCCAGGGGTCCAAGAGACCCAGTACTTC. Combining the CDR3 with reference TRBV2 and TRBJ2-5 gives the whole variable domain EPEVTQTPSHQVTQMGQEVILRCVPISNHLYFYWYRQILGQKVEFLVSFYNNEISEKSEIFDDQFSVERPDGSNFTLKIRSTKLEDSAMYFCASRDPGVQETQYFGPGTRLLVL.

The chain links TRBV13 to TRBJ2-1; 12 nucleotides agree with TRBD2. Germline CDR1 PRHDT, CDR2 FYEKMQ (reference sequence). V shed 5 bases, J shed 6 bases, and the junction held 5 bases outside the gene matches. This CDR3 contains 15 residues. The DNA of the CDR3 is TGTGCCAGCAGCGCCGGACTAGCGGGGAGCAATGAGCAGTTCTTC. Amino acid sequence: CASSAGLAGSNEQFF.

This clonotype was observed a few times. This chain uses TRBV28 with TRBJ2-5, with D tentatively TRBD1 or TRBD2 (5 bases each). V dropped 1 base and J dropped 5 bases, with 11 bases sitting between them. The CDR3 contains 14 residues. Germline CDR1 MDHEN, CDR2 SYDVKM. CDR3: CASSLFGGAETQYF. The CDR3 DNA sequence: TGTGCCAGCAGTTTATTTGGGGGAGCTGAGACCCAGTACTTC.

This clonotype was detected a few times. The CDR3 bases are TGTGCCAGCTTGGAGGCAGGGGGTAGGCAAGAGACCCAGTACTTC. It is translated as CASLEAGGRQETQYF. The chain recombines TRBV2 with TRBJ2-5; 7 bases are shared with TRBD1. Germline CDR1 is SNHLY and CDR2 is FYNNEI. This CDR3 has 15 residues. Losses at the gene ends were 8 bases for V and 2 bases for J; bases not matched to a gene: 11.

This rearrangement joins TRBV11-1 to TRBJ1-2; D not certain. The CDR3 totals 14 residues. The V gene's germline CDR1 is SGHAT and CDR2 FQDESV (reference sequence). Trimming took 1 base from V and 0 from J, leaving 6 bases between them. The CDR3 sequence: CASSLGTANYGYTF. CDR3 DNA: TGTGCCAGCAGCTTAGGAACAGCTAACTATGGCTACACCTTC.

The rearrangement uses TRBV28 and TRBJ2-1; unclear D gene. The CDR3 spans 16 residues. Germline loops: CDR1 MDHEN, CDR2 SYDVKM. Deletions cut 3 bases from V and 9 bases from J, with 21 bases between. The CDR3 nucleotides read TGTGCCAGCAGTTTTCCCCCGGATACGGTGGTTCCTGAGCAGTTCTTC. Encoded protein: CASSFPPDTVVPEQFF.

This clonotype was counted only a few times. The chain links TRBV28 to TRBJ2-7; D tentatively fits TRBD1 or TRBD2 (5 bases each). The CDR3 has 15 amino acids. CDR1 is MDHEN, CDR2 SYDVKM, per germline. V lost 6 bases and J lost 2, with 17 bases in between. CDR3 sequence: CASSPGPFVAYEQYF. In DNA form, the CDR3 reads TGTGCCAGCAGCCCGGGGCCTTTTGTGGCCTACGAGCAGTACTTC.